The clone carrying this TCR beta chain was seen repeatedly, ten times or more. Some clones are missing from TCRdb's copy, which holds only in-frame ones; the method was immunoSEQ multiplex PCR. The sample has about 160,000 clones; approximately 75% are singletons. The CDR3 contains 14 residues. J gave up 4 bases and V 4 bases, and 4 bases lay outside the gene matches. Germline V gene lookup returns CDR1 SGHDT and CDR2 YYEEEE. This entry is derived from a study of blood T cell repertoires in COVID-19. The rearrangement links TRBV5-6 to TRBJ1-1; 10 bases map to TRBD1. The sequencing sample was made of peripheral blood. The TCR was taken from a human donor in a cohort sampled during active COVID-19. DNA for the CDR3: TGTGCCAGCAGCACTCGGACAGGGGGCACTGAAGCTTTCTTT. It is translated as CASSTRTGGTEAFF.